This TCR beta chain is drawn from a study of shared clonotypes between healthy human individuals. Whole-study findings and limits: Naive subsets generally had larger estimated richness than memory subsets. There were few donors, and this limited the genetic and exposure-history diversity represented. Investigators expected sequencing depth to affect clonotype sharing among donors.

The data were produced by immunoSEQ multiplex PCR, yet TCRdb's version contains in-frame clones alone and is incomplete. The sample records about 1.5 million clones, 98% being singletons. Notes on this clone: Its antigen is currently unknown. The same CDR3 arises from other DNA sequences in this sample as well.

This CDR3 region has 14 residues. Germline CDR1 SGHRS, CDR2 YFSETQ. The germline V and J ends were trimmed by 0 bases and 0 bases, with 6 bases remaining between them. This clonotype was obtained from a young man in good health. The sample was naive CD4+ T cells sorted from blood. As for subset: CD45RA+ positively selected. V usage is TRBV5-1 and J usage is TRBJ1-1, with D uncertain. CDR3 in DNA: TGCGCCAGCAGCTTGGACAGATTGAACACTGAAGCTTTCTTT. This translates into CASSLDRLNTEAFF.